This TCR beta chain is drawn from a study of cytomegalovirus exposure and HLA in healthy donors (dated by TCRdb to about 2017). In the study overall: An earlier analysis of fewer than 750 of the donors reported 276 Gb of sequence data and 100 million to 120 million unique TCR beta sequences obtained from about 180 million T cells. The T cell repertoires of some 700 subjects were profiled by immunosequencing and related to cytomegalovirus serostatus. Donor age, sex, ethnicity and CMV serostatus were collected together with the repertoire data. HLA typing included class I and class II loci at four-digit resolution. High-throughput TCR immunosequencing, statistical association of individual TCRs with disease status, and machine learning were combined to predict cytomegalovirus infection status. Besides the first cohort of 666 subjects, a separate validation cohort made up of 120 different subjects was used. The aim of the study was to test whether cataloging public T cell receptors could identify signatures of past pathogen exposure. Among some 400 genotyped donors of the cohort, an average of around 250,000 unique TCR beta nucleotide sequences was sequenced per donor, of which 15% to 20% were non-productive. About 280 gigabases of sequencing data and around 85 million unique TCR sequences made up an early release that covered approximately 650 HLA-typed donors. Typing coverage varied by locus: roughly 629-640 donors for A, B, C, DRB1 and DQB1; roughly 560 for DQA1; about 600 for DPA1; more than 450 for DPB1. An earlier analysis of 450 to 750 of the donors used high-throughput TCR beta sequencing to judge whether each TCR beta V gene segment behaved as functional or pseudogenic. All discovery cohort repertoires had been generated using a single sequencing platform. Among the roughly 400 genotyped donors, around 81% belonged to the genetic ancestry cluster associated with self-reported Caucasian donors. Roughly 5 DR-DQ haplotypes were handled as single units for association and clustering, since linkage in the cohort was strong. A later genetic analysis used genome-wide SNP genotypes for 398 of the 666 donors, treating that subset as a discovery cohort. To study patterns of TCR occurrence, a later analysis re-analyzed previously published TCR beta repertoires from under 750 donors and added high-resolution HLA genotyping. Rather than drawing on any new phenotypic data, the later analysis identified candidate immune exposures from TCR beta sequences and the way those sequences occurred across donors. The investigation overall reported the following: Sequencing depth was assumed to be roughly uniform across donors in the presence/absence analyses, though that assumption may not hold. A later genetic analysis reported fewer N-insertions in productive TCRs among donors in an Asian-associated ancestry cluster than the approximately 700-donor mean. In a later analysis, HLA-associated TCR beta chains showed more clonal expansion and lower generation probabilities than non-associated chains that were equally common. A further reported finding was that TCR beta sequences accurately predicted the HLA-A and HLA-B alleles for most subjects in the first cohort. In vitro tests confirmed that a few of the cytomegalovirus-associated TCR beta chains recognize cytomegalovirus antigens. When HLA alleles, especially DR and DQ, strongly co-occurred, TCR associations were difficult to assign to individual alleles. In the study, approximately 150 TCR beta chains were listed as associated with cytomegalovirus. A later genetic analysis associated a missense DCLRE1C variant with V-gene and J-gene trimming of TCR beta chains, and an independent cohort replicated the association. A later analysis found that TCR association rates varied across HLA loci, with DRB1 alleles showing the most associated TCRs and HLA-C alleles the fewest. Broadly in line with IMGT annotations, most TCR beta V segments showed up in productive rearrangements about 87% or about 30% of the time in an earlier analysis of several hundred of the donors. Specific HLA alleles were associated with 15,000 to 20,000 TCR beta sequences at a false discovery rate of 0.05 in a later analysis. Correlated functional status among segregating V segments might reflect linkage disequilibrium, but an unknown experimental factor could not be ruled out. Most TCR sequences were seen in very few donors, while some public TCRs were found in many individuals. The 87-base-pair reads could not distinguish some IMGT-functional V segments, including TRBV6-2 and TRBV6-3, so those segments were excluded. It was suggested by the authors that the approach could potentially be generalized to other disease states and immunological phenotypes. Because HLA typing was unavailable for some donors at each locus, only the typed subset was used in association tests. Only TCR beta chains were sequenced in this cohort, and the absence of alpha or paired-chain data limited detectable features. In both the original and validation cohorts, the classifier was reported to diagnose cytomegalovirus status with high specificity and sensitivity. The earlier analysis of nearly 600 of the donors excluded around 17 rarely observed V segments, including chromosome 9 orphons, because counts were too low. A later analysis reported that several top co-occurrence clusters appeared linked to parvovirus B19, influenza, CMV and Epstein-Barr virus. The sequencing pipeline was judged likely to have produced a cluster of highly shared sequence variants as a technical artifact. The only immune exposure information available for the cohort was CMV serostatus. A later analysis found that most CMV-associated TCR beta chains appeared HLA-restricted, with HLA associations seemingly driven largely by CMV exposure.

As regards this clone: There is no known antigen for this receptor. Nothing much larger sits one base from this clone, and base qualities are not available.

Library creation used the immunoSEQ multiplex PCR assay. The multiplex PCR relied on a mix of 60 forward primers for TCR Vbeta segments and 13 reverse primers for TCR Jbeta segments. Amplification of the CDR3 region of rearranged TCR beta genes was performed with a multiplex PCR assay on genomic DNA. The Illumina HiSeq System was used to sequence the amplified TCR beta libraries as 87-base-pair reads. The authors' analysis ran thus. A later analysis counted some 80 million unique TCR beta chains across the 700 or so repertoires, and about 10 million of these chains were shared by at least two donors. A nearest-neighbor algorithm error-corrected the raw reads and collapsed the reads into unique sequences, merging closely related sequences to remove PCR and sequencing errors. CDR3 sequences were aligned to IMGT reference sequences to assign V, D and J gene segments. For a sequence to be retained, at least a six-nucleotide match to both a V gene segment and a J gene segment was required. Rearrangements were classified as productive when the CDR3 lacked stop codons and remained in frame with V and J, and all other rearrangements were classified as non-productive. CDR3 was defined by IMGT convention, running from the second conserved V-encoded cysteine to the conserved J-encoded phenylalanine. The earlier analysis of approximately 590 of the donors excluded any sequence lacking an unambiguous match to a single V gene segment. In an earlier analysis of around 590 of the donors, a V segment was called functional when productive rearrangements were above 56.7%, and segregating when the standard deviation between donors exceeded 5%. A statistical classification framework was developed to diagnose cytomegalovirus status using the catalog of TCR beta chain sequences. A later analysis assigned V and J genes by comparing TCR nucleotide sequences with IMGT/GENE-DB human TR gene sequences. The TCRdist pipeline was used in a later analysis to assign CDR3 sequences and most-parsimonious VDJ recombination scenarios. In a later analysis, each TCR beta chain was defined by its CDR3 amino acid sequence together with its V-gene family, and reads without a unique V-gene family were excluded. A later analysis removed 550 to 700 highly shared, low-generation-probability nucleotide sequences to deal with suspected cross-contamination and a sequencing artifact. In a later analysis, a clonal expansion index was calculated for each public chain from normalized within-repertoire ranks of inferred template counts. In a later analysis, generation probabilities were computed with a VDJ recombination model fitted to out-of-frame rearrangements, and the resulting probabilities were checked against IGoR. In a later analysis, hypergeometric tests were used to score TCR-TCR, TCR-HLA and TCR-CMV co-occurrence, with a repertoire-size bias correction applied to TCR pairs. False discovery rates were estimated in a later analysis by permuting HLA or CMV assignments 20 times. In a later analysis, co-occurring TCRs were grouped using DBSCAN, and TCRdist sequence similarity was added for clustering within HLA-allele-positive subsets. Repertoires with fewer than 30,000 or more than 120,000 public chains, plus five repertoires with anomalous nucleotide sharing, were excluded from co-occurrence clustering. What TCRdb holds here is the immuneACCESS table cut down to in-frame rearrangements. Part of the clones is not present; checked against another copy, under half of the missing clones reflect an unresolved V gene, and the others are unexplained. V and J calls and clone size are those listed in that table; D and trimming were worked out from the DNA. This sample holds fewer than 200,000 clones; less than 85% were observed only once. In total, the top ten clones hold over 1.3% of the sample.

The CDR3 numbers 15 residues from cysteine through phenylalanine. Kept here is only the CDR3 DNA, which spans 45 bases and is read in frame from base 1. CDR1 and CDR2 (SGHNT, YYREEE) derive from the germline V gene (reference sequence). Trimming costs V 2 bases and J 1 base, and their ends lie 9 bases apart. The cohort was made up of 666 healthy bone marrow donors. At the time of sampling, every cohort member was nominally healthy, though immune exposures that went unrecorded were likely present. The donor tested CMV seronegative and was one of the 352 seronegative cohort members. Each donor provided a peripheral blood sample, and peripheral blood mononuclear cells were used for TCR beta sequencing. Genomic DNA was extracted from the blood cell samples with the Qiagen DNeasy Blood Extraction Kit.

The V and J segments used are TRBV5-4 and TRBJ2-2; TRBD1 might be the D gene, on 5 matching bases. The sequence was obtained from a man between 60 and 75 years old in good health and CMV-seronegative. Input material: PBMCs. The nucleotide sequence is TGTGCCAGCAGCTTTACAGGAATGAACACCGGGGAGCTGTTTTTT. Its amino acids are CASSFTGMNTGELFF.